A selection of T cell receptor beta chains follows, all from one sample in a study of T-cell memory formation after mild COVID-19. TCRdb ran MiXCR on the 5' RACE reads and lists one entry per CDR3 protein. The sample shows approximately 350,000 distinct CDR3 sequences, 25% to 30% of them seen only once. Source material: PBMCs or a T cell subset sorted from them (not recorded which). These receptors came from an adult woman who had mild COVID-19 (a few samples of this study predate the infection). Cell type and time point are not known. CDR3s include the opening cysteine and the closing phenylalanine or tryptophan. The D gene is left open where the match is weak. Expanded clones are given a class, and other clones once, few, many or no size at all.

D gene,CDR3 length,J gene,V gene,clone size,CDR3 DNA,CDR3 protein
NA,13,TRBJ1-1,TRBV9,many,TGTGCCAGCAGCGGACACCTGAACACTGAAGCTTTCTTT,CASSGHLNTEAFF
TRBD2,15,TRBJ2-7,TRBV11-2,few,TGTGCCAGCAGCTTAGGGACTAGCGGGGACGACGAGCAGTACTTC,CASSLGTSGDDEQYF
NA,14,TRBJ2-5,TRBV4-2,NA,TGTGCCAGCAGCCAAGGAGAGTACCAAGAGACCCAGTACTTC,CASSQGEYQETQYF
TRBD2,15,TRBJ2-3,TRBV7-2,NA,TGTGCCAGCAGCTCCCGTATAGCGGGTCAGGGTACGCAGTATTTT,CASSSRIAGQGTQYF
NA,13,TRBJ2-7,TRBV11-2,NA,TGTGCCAGCAGCTTAAGACAGATCTACGAGCAGTACTTC,CASSLRQIYEQYF
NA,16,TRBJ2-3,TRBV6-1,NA,TGTGCCAGCAGTGTTCAGGGTAGGGTTAGCACAGATATGCAGTATTTT,CASSVQGRVSTDMQYF
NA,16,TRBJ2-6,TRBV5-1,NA,TGCGCCAGCAGCTTAAAATCGGGGGCTGGGGCCAACGTCCTGACTTTC,CASSLKSGAGANVLTF
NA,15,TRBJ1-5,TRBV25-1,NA,TGTGCCAGCAGTGAATACGGGGACATAAATCAGCCCCAGCATTTT,CASSEYGDINQPQHF
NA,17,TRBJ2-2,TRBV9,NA,TGTGCCAGCAGCGTTTCGGAAGACAGCCTGAACACCGGGGAGCTGTTTTTT,CASSVSEDSLNTGELFF
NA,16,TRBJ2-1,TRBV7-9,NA,TGTGCCAGCAGCCCCCTTAGCGGCTGGTCTTACAATGAGCAGTTCTTC,CASSPLSGWSYNEQFF
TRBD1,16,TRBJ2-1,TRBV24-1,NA,TGTGCCACCAGTGAATGGGGCAGGGGGCAGGAAGGTGAGCAGTTCTTC,CATSEWGRGQEGEQFF
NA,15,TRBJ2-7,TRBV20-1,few,TGCAGTGCTAGAAACGGGGACACTGGGTTGAACGAGCAGTACTTC,CSARNGDTGLNEQYF
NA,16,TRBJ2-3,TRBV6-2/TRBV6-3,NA,TGTGCCAGCAGTTACTCAAAGGAAGACCCCACAGATACGCAGTATTTT,CASSYSKEDPTDTQYF
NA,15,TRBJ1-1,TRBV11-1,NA,TGTGCCAGCAGCTTAGGGCTACGGTGGAACACTGAAGCTTTCTTT,CASSLGLRWNTEAFF
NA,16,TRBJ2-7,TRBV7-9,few,TGTGCCAGCAGCTTAGGTATCGGGACATCCTCCTACGAGCAGTACTTC,CASSLGIGTSSYEQYF
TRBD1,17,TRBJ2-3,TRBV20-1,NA,TGCAGTGCTAGAGCCACCGAGGACAGGGCTCGCACAGATACGCAGTATTTT,CSARATEDRARTDTQYF